The clone carrying this T cell receptor (beta chain) was seen a few times. Its antigen is not known. The data belong to a study of CD8 T cells in ankylosing spondylitis. Study-level findings and limits: In ankylosing spondylitis patients, matched synovial fluid reportedly showed significant enrichment of disease-linked clones. There was a TCR beta motif, made of eight highly homologous variants, that appeared characteristic of ankylosing spondylitis blood.

Researchers built TCR beta libraries using quantitative 5'-RACE with molecular barcodes. Via MiXCR, TCRdb re-called the 5' RACE reads, giving one row per CDR3 protein. The table has under 850,000 distinct CDR3 sequences, under 20% seen once; the top ten hold about a fifth. Germline-derived CDR1 and CDR2 are SNHLY and FYNNEI. V lost 0 bases to trimming and J lost 8 bases, with 2 bases between them. CDR3 size: 11 residues. The receptor comes from a male donor with ankylosing spondylitis. The specimen sequenced was blood, either unsorted or a sorted T cell fraction (not recorded which). The rearrangement links TRBV2 to TRBJ2-1; D call uncertain. CDR3 in DNA: TGTGCCAGCAGTGAAGCCGATGAGCAGTTCTTC. This encodes CASSEADEQFF.